This T cell receptor beta chain was identified in a study of shared clonotypes between healthy human individuals. Notes on the study in general: Large sequencing depth failed to make sorted-subset sequencing complete, rarefaction showed. Across subsets, estimated richness was generally greater for naive than for memory populations.

Notes on this clone: What it binds is not known.

The repertoire was sequenced with immunoSEQ multiplex PCR; TCRdb's copy has only in-frame clones and lacks some. The sample gives about 2.5 million clones, 85% to 95% of which show up once; approximately 0.39% is in the top ten. Healthy and HIV-negative, the adult donors had no recent acute infections or vaccinations. Partitioning of CD4+ cells yielded a CD45RA+ naive subset and a CD45RA-negative memory subset. This CDR3 has 11 residues. Per the germline V gene, CDR1 is SNHLY and CDR2 is FYNNEI. Trimming took 7 bases from V and 4 from J, leaving 8 bases between them. This chain uses TRBV2 with TRBJ2-7; D unresolved. The sequence came from a man between 18 and 29 years old in good health. Some clones in this sample may be carry-over from other donors' samples. The specimen sequenced was naive CD4+ T cells from PBMCs. This sample's subset: CD45RA+ positively selected. CDR3 DNA: TGTGCCAGCACCCCTAGTTACGAGCAGTACTTC. Encoded protein: CASTPSYEQYF.